This TCR beta chain was sequenced for a study of patients and donors after allogeneic stem cell transplantation (dated by TCRdb to the early 2020s). There are a few counts of this clonotype. Its antigen target is currently unknown. No base quality values were provided; no much bigger clone lies one nucleotide off. Measured from the cysteine to the phenylalanine, the CDR3 is 14 residues long. Left in the record is the CDR3 DNA by itself, 42 bases read in frame from the first base. From V the trimming removes 6 bases and from J it removes 0 bases, while the gene matches leave 8 bases of the junction unaccounted for. Based on the germline V gene, the CDR1 and CDR2 sequences are SQVTM and ANQGSEA. The method was RT-PCR. Data came from a NextSeq 550. The public sequencing data were trimmed at Q25 with fastp and processed into clonotypes with MiXCR by TCRdb, which kept only in-frame beta chains. Rows are combined by CDR3 protein, so each entry shows the most common genes and DNA. Here the sample has a few hundred thousand distinct CDR3 sequences; about 38% occur a single time. Approximately 10% of the sample belongs to the ten largest clones.

The specimen sequenced was blood, either unsorted or a sorted T cell fraction (not recorded which). The TCR comes from a human donor who was either an allogeneic HSCT recipient or a stem cell or donor lymphocyte infusion donor (not recorded which). It is not recorded whose cells these are; they may come from a transplant donor. Recombination connected TRBV29-1 to TRBJ2-7; TRBD2 agrees with 7 junctional bases. The DNA sequence reads TGCAGCGTAGTAGCGGGTGGTCCCTCCTACGAGCAGTACTTC. The resulting protein is CSVVAGGPSYEQYF.